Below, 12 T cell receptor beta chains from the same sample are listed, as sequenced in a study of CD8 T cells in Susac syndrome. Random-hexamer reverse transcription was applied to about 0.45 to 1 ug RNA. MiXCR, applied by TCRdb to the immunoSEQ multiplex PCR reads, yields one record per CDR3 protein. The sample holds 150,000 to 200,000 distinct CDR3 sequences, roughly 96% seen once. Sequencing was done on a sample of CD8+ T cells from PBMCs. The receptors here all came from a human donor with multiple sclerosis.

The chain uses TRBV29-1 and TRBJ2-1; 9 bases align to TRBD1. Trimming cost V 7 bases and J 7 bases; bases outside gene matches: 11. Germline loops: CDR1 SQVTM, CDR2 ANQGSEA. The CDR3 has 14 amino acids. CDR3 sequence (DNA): TGCAGCGCACCGGGACAGGGTGGTTTTAATGAGCAGTTCTTC. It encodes CSAPGQGGFNEQFF.

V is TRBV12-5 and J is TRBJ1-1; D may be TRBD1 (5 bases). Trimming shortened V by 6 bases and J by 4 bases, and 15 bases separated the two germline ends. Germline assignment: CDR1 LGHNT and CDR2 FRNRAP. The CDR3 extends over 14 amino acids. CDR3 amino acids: CASGKRGFGTEAFF. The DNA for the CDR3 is TGTGCTAGTGGCAAACGGGGGTTTGGCACTGAAGCTTTCTTT.

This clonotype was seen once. CDR3 sequence (DNA): TGCACCAGCAGCACCGCAGGGTGGGCTAATGGCTACACCTTC. Protein product: CTSSTAGWANGYTF. The gene calls are TRBV1 and TRBJ1-2. TRBV1 is a listed pseudogene. The CDR3 spans 14 residues.

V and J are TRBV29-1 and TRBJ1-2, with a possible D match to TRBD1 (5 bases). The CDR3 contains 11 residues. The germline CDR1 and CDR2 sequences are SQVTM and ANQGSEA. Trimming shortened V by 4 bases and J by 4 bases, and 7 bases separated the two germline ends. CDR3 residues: CSVGQPYGYTF. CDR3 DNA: TGCAGCGTTGGACAGCCCTATGGCTACACCTTC. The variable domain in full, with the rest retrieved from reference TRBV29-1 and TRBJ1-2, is SAVISQKPSRDICQRGTSLTIQCQVDSQVTMMFWYRQQPGQSLTLIATANQGSEATYESGFVIDKFPISRPNLTFSTLTVSNMSPEDSSIYLCSVGQPYGYTFGSGTRLTVV.

The CDR3 region has the DNA TGCAGTGCTAGAGAGGAGGGGACAGGGGGCGGCTACACCTTC. Translating it yields CSAREEGTGGGYTF. The rearrangement joins TRBV20-1 to TRBJ1-2, with 12 bases lining up with TRBD1. Germline-derived CDR1 and CDR2 are DFQATT and SNEGSKA (reference sequence). V trimming: 0 bases; J trimming: 8 bases; junction bases outside the gene matches: 4. The CDR3 spans 14 residues.

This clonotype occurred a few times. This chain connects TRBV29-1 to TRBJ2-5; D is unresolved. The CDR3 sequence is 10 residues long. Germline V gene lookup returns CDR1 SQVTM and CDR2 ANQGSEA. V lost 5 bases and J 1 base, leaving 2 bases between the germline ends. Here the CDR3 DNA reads TGCAGCGTTCCCCAAGAGACCCAGTACTTC. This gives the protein CSVPQETQYF.

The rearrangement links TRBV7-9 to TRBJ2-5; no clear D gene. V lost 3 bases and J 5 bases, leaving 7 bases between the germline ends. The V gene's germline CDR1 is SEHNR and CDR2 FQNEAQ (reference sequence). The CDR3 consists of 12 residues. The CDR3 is CASSFTLETQYF. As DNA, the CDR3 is TGTGCCAGCAGCTTTACGTTGGAGACCCAGTACTTC.

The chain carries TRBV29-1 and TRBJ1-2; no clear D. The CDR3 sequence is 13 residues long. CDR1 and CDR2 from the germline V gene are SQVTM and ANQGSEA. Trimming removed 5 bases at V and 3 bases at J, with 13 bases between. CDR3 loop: CSVLTSRDYGYTF. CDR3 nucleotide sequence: TGCAGCGTTTTGACCTCGAGGGACTATGGCTACACCTTC.

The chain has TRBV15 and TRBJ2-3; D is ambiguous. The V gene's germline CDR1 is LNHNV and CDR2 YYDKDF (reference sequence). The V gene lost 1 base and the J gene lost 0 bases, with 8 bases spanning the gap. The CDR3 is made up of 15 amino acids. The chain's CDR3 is CATSRGGASTDTQYF. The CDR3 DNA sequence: TGTGCCACCAGCAGAGGCGGTGCTAGCACAGATACGCAGTATTTT.

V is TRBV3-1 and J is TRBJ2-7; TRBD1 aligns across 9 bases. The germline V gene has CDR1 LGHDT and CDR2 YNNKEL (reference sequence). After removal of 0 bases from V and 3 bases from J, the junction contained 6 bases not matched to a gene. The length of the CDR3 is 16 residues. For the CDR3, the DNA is TGTGCCAGCAGCCAAGAAGTTGGGACAGGGAACTACGAGCAGTACTTC. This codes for CASSQEVGTGNYEQYF.

CDR3 nucleotides: TGTGCCAGCAGCCGCCCACGGGACAGAGAGACCCAGTACTTC. It translates to CASSRPRDRETQYF. The chain employs TRBV3-1 and TRBJ2-5; TRBD1 agrees at 7 bases. The trim removed 4 bases at V and 4 bases at J, leaving 6 bases unmatched. Germline V CDR1 and CDR2: LGHDT, YNNKEL (reference sequence). The CDR3 consists of 14 residues.

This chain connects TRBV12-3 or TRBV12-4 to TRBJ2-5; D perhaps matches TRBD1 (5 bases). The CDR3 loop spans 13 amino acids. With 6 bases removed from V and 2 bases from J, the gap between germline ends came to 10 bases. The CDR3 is CASSRQQQETQYF. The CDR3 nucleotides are TGTGCCAGCAGCAGACAGCAACAAGAGACCCAGTACTTC.